The 17 T cell receptor beta chains below all came from one sample that was sequenced in a study of CD8+ T cells in alopecia areata. RNA extraction was followed by reverse transcription into cDNA, which acted as the sequencing template. Method: immunoSEQ multiplex PCR; TCRdb's copy keeps in-frame clones and lacks some. The sample lists 200,000 to 250,000 clones; 64% were seen once. Treatment here: oral pan-JAK inhibitor, 5-10 mg twice daily. The sample was CD4+ T cells sorted from blood, taken at week 4, from a patient treated with tofacitinib. The receptors come from a human donor with alopecia areata.

The CDR3 nucleotides read TGTGCCAGCAGTCCCAGAAGTACCACTGAAGCTTTCTTT. Encoded protein: CASSPRSTTEAFF. The gene calls are TRBV6-5 and TRBJ1-1; unclear D gene. The V gene's germline CDR1 is MNHEY and CDR2 SVGAGI. Trimming took off 5 bases at V and 4 bases at J, with 11 bases between the two ends. The CDR3 is 13 residues long.

The chain links TRBV10-3 to TRBJ2-1; 9 positions match TRBD2. V gave up 10 bases and J gave up 10 bases; unmatched junction bases: 23. CDR3 size: 17 residues. Germline lookup yields CDR1 ENHRY and CDR2 SYGVKD. CDR3 DNA: TGTGCCACAACCGGGACTAGCCGGGTCTACTCTCGACTGGAGCAGTTCTTC. Translated: CATTGTSRVYSRLEQFF.

The chain employs TRBV4-3 and TRBJ2-3; 10 bases are a match to TRBD2. V trimming: 4 bases; J trimming: 0 bases; junction bases outside the gene matches: 7. From germline, CDR1 is LGHNA and CDR2 YSLEER. The length of the CDR3 is 17 residues. The CDR3 DNA reads as TGCGCCAGCAGCCTGCTAGCGGGGGCCACTAGCACAGATACGCAGTATTTT. It specifies CASSLLAGATSTDTQYF.

The chain combines TRBV5-4 with TRBJ1-5; the D gene is possibly TRBD1 (5 bases). Germline values: CDR1 SGHNT, CDR2 YYREEE (reference sequence). The CDR3 consists of 14 residues. The germline V and J ends were trimmed by 3 bases and 6 bases, with 13 bases remaining between them. As DNA, the CDR3 is TGTGCCAGCAGCTCCGGGGGGGGAACTCAGCCCCAGCATTTT. It yields the protein CASSSGGGTQPQHF.

The CDR3 nucleotides are TGTGCCTGGAGTCGGTTCATGAACACTGAAGCTTTCTTT. Translated: CAWSRFMNTEAFF. V gene TRBV30 combines with J gene TRBJ1-1; no clear D gene. CDR1 and CDR2 from the germline V gene are GTSNPN and SVGIG (reference sequence). The CDR3 loop spans 13 amino acids. Trimming stripped 2 bases from V and 0 bases from J, with 7 bases between. Complete variable domain (other parts from reference TRBV30 and TRBJ1-1): SQTIHQWPATLVQPVGSPLSLECTVEGTSNPNLYWYRQAAGRGLQLLFYSVGIGQISSEVPQNLSASRPQDRQFILSSKKLLLSDSGFYLCAWSRFMNTEAFFGQGTRLTVV.

This clone was seen just once. This sequence joins TRBV6-5 and TRBJ1-1, with D perhaps matching TRBD1 (5 bases). Germline values: CDR1 MNHEY, CDR2 SVGAGI. The V end was cut by 1 base, the J end by 3 bases, with 12 bases between. The CDR3 spans 15 residues. CDR3 in DNA: TGTGCCAGCAGTTACTTCGGGACGGGGGACACTGAAGCTTTCTTT. It specifies CASSYFGTGDTEAFF.

This rearrangement joins TRBV29-1 to TRBJ2-5; 9 bases agree with TRBD1. The V gene end was trimmed by 5 bases and the J gene end by 4 bases; junction bases not matched to a gene: 2. CDR3 length equals 12 residues. Germline V gene sequence: CDR1 SQVTM, CDR2 ANQGSEA. The CDR3 sequence is CSVKTGGETQYF. The CDR3 DNA follows: TGCAGCGTTAAGACAGGGGGAGAGACCCAGTACTTC.

This chain links TRBV27 with TRBJ2-7; D is uncertain. The V and J ends lost 0 bases and 2 bases respectively, with 11 bases between them. Germline V gene data show CDR1 as MNHEY and CDR2 as SMNVEV (reference sequence). CDR3 length: 15 amino acids. The CDR3 region is CASSLSVQAPYEQYF. The CDR3 DNA follows: TGTGCCAGCAGTTTATCAGTCCAGGCCCCCTACGAGCAGTACTTC.

The chain uses TRBV4-1 and TRBJ1-5; 7 bases fit TRBD1. Trimming at V came to 0 bases and at J to 4 bases, leaving 6 bases not matched to a gene. CDR1 and CDR2 (germline): MGHRA, YSYEKL. CDR3 length equals 16 residues. The CDR3 spells CASSQEADRYNQPQHF. Written as DNA, the CDR3 is TGCGCCAGCAGCCAAGAGGCGGACAGGTATAATCAGCCCCAGCATTTT.

The chain recombines TRBV20-1 with TRBJ1-5; 9 nucleotides line up with TRBD1. Germline CDR1 reads DFQATT; CDR2 reads SNEGSKA (reference sequence). The V segment lost 6 bases and the J segment 15 bases; nucleotides outside the gene matches: 9. The CDR3 has 11 amino acids. The CDR3 loop reads CSAGTGRGWHF. As DNA, the CDR3 is TGCAGTGCGGGGACAGGGAGAGGATGGCATTTT.

V gene TRBV7-2 combines with J gene TRBJ2-7, with unresolved D. The CDR3 sequence is 11 residues long. CDR1 is SGHTA, CDR2 FQGNSA, per germline. V was cut by 1 base and J by 4 bases, with 2 bases left in between. CDR3 sequence (DNA): TGTGCCAGCAGCTTAGAATACGAGCAGTACTTC. It yields the protein CASSLEYEQYF.

The chain recombines TRBV10-3 with TRBJ2-7; perhaps TRBD1 as D (5 bases). Trimming took off 7 bases at V and 2 bases at J, with 12 bases between the two ends. The CDR3 spans 13 residues. Germline-derived CDR1 and CDR2 are ENHRY and SYGVKD. Here the CDR3 reads CAIKTADTYEQYF. CDR3 DNA sequence: TGTGCCATCAAGACAGCCGATACCTACGAGCAGTACTTC.

The chain joins TRBV11-1 to TRBJ2-7, with D possibly TRBD2 on 6 matching bases. Between the trimmed V and J ends, which lost 10 bases and 3 bases, there was a span of 19 bases. The CDR3 has 14 residues. CDR1 is SGHAT and CDR2 is FQDESV in the germline V gene (reference sequence). The chain's CDR3 is CANRCGQGGYEQYF. The DNA for the CDR3 is TGTGCCAATCGTTGTGGGCAGGGAGGCTACGAGCAGTACTTC.

The CDR3, as DNA: TGTGCCTGGAGTGTAATTTCCGGGACCCAGTACTTC. Its protein is CAWSVISGTQYF. The chain has TRBV30 and TRBJ2-5; D not certain. CDR1 and CDR2 from the germline V gene are GTSNPN and SVGIG (reference sequence). The V end lost 0 bases, the J end lost 7 bases, and 9 bases lay between the germline ends. The CDR3 has 12 residues.

With regard to this clone: One end of the junction is discordant with germline, which a read error may explain. The same CDR3 also results from other DNA sequences found in this sample. The chain joins TRBV7-7 to TRBJ2-5; D perhaps matches TRBD1 (6 bases). The CDR3 contains 13 residues. The germline V gene has CDR1 SSHAT and CDR2 FNYEAQ (reference sequence). The CDR3 DNA follows: TGTGCTAGCAGTCTGGACAGCCAAGAGACCCAGTACTTC. It is translated as CASSLDSQETQYF. The full variable domain, completed using reference TRBV7-7 and TRBJ2-5, is GAGVSQSPRYKVTKRGQDVTLRCDPISSHATLYWYQQALGQGPEFLTYFNYEAQPDKSGLPSDRFSAERPEGSISTLTIQRTEQRDSAMYRCASSLDSQETQYFGPGTRLLVL.

The genes are TRBV20-1 and TRBJ1-2; D uncertain. CDR3 length equals 11 residues. Germline CDR1 reads DFQATT; CDR2 reads SNEGSKA (reference sequence). The V end was cut by 6 bases, the J end by 0 bases, with 5 bases between. The CDR3 reads CSADPNYGYTF. The CDR3 bases are TGCAGTGCGGATCCTAACTATGGCTACACCTTC.

This clone turned up a few times. The same CDR3 can be traced to other DNA sequences in this sample. The V call is TRBV18, the J call TRBJ1-5, with D hard to call. V was trimmed by 3 bases and J by 0 bases, leaving 3 bases between them. This CDR3 contains 13 residues. Germline lookup yields CDR1 KGHSH and CDR2 LQKENI. CDR3 bases: TGTGCCAGCTCACCGGGTAGCAATCAGCCCCAGCATTTT. This gives the protein CASSPGSNQPQHF.